The text below deals with one T cell receptor beta chain. This sample is part of a study of blood T cell dynamics during melanoma immunotherapy. Time point here: week 3, after first cycle of checkpoint inhibitor. Germline values: CDR1 LGHNA, CDR2 YNFKEQ. The CDR3 sequence is 14 residues long. Trimming took off 1 base at V and 4 bases at J, with 7 bases between the two ends. Libraries were prepared by immunoSEQ multiplex PCR; TCRdb keeps only in-frame clonotypes and omits some of them. The top ten hold 10% of the sample, which has approximately 29,000 clones, around four fifths seen once. This specimen consisted of blood, obtained from a patient treated with checkpoint blockade. V is TRBV4-2 and J is TRBJ2-2; D is perhaps TRBD2 (5 bases). The receptor comes from a human donor with melanoma. The CDR3 here is CASSQADFTGELFF. CDR3 coding DNA: TGTGCCAGCAGCCAAGCGGACTTCACCGGGGAGCTGTTTTTT.